This is a list of T cell receptor beta chains from one sample in a study of regulatory T cells in long-lasting Graves disease. MiXCR was run by TCRdb on the multiplex PCR reads, yielding one entry per CDR3 protein. In the table there are 350,000 to 500,000 distinct CDR3 sequences, around 23% of which are singletons. Specimen: peripheral blood mononuclear cells (PBMCs), collected when the disease was refractory, from a patient treated with antithyroid drugs. Receptors originate from a female donor with Graves disease. CDR3s include the opening cysteine and the closing phenylalanine or tryptophan. Fields, in order: CDR3 length, clone size, J gene, V gene, D gene, CDR3 DNA, CDR3 protein. The D gene is left open where the match is weak. Expanded clones get a size class; other rows say once, few or many, or leave the size out.

CDR3 length: 13; clone size: many; J gene: TRBJ2-2; V gene: TRBV2; D gene: .; CDR3 DNA: TGTGCCAGCAGTGTGGACGGAGACGGGGAGCTGTTTTTT; CDR3 protein: CASSVDGDGELFF
CDR3 length: 15; clone size: few; J gene: TRBJ1-2; V gene: TRBV5-5; D gene: .; CDR3 DNA: TGTGCCAGCAGCTTCCAGGGGTTTGCGAACTATGGCTACACCTTC; CDR3 protein: CASSFQGFANYGYTF
CDR3 length: 15; clone size: many; J gene: TRBJ2-2; V gene: TRBV7-9; D gene: TRBD1; CDR3 DNA: TGTGCCAGCAGCCGTGGACAGGGGAACACCGGGGAGCTGTTTTTT; CDR3 protein: CASSRGQGNTGELFF
CDR3 length: 14; clone size: .; J gene: TRBJ2-1; V gene: TRBV20-1; D gene: TRBD2; CDR3 DNA: TGCAGTGCTAGGGAAGGACTAGCGGGCCCTGAGCAGTTCTTC; CDR3 protein: CSAREGLAGPEQFF
CDR3 length: 15; clone size: many; J gene: TRBJ2-5; V gene: TRBV18; D gene: .; CDR3 DNA: TGTGCCAGCTCACCATATGAGGTAGCGGAGGAGACCCAGTACTTC; CDR3 protein: CASSPYEVAEETQYF
CDR3 length: 12; clone size: many; J gene: TRBJ1-5; V gene: TRBV28; D gene: .; CDR3 DNA: TGTGCCAGCAGTTTAGGTCCCCGGGCCCAGCATTTT; CDR3 protein: CASSLGPRAQHF
CDR3 length: 16; clone size: many; J gene: TRBJ2-7; V gene: TRBV28; D gene: TRBD1; CDR3 DNA: TGTGCCAGCAGTTACCCTCCCGGGACAGGGAAGGGCGAGCAGTACTTC; CDR3 protein: CASSYPPGTGKGEQYF
CDR3 length: 16; clone size: many; J gene: TRBJ1-5; V gene: TRBV28; D gene: .; CDR3 DNA: TGTGCCAGCAGAAATGTACAGGTTAATAGCAATCAGCCCCAGCATTTT; CDR3 protein: CASRNVQVNSNQPQHF
CDR3 length: 15; clone size: .; J gene: TRBJ2-7; V gene: TRBV13; D gene: TRBD1; CDR3 DNA: TGTGCCAGCAGCGACACGGGACAGGGGACCTACGAGCAGTACTTC; CDR3 protein: CASSDTGQGTYEQYF
CDR3 length: 13; clone size: many; J gene: TRBJ2-5; V gene: TRBV29-1; D gene: TRBD1; CDR3 DNA: TGCAGCGTTCGGGACAGGGCAAGACCGACCCAGTACTTC; CDR3 protein: CSVRDRARPTQYF
CDR3 length: 12; clone size: few; J gene: TRBJ1-1; V gene: TRBV30; D gene: .; CDR3 DNA: TGTGCCTGGAGGACGCGAAACACTGAAGCTTTCTTT; CDR3 protein: CAWRTRNTEAFF
CDR3 length: 12; clone size: few; J gene: TRBJ2-1; V gene: TRBV7-8; D gene: .; CDR3 DNA: TGTGCCAGCAGCTTTGGTACCGATGAGCAGTTCTTC; CDR3 protein: CASSFGTDEQFF
CDR3 length: 14; clone size: .; J gene: TRBJ2-2; V gene: TRBV7-8; D gene: .; CDR3 DNA: TGTGCCAGCAGCTTAGCGCCGACCACCGGGGAGCTGTTTTTT; CDR3 protein: CASSLAPTTGELFF
CDR3 length: 14; clone size: few; J gene: TRBJ1-5; V gene: TRBV7-9; D gene: TRBD1; CDR3 DNA: TGTGCCAGCAGCTTAGAGACAGGGGATCAGCCCCAGCATTTT; CDR3 protein: CASSLETGDQPQHF
CDR3 length: 18; clone size: .; J gene: TRBJ2-6; V gene: TRBV19; D gene: .; CDR3 DNA: TGTGCCAGTAGTGCCGGGACGCTGAACCCCTCTGGGGCCAACGTCCTGACTTTC; CDR3 protein: CASSAGTLNPSGANVLTF
CDR3 length: 13; clone size: .; J gene: TRBJ2-5; V gene: TRBV30; D gene: TRBD1; CDR3 DNA: TGTGCCTGGAGAACAGGGGGCGGAGAGACCCAGTACTTC; CDR3 protein: CAWRTGGGETQYF
CDR3 length: 15; clone size: many; J gene: TRBJ2-5; V gene: TRBV12-3/TRBV12-4; D gene: TRBD2; CDR3 DNA: TGTGCCAGCAGTTTTGTAACGGGAGGGGGAGAGACCCAGTACTTC; CDR3 protein: CASSFVTGGGETQYF
CDR3 length: 16; clone size: many; J gene: TRBJ2-5; V gene: TRBV28; D gene: TRBD2; CDR3 DNA: TGTGCCAGCAGTTCGCAACTAGCGGGAGTGGGAGAGACCCAGTACTTC; CDR3 protein: CASSSQLAGVGETQYF
CDR3 length: 16; clone size: few; J gene: TRBJ1-1; V gene: TRBV9; D gene: TRBD1; CDR3 DNA: TGTGCCAGCAGCTCGGGACAGGGTAGTCAGGACACTGAAGCTTTCTTT; CDR3 protein: CASSSGQGSQDTEAFF
CDR3 length: 15; clone size: .; J gene: TRBJ2-7; V gene: TRBV27; D gene: TRBD1; CDR3 DNA: TGTGCCAGCAGCGAAACCCCGGGACAGTACTACAAGCAGTACTTC; CDR3 protein: CASSETPGQYYKQYF
CDR3 length: 17; clone size: many; J gene: TRBJ1-5; V gene: TRBV10-2; D gene: .; CDR3 DNA: TGCGCCAGCAGTGGAAAACGTGGGAATTGGGGCAATCAGCCCCAGCATTTT; CDR3 protein: CASSGKRGNWGNQPQHF